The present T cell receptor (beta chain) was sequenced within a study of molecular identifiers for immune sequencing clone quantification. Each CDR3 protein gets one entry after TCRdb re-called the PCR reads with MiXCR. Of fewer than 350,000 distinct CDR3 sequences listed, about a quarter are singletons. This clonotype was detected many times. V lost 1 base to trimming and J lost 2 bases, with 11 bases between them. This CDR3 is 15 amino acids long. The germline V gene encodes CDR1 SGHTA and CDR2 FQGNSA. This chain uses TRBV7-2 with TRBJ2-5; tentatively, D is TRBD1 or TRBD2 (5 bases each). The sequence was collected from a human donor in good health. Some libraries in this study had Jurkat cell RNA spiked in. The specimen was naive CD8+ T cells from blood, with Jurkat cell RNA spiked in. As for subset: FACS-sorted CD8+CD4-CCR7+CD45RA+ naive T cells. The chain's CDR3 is CASSLVGTRQETQYF. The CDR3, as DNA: TGTGCCAGCAGCTTAGTGGGGACCAGACAAGAGACCCAGTACTTC.